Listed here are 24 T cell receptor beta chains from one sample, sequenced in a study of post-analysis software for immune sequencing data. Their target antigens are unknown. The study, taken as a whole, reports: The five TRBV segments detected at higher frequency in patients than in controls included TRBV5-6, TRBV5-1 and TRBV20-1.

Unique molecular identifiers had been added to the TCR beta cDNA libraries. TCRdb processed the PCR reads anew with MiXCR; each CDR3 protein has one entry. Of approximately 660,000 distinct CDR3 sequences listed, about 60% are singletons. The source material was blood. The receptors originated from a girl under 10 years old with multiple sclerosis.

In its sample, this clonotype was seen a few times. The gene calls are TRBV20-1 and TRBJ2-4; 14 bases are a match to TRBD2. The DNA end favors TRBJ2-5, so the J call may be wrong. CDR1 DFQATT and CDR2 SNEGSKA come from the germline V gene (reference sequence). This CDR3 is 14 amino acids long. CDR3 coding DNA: TGCAGTGCGGGGACTAGCGGGAGTATCGAGACCCAGTACTTC. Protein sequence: CSAGTSGSIETQYF.

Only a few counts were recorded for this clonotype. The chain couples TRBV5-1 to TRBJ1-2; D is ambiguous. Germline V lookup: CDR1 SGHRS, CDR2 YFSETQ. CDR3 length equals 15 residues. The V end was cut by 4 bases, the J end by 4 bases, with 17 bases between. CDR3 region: CASSPDPTGRYGYTF. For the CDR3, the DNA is TGCGCCAGCAGCCCCGACCCTACCGGTCGCTATGGCTACACCTTC.

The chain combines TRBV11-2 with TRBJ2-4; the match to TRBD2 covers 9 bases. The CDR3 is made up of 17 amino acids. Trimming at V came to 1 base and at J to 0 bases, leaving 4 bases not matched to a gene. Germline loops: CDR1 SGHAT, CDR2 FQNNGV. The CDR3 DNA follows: TGTGCCAGCAGCTTAGGGGGACTAGCCCTAGCCAAAAACATTCAGTACTTC. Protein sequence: CASSLGGLALAKNIQYF.

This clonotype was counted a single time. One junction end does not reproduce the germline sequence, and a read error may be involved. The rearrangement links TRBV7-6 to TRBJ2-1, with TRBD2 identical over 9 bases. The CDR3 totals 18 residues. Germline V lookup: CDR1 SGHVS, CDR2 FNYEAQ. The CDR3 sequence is CASSLQSSGMRGYNGQFF. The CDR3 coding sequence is TGTGCCAGCAGCTTACAGTCTAGCGGGATGAGAGGTTACAATGGGCAGTTCTTC. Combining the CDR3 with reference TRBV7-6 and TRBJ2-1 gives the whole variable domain GAGVSQSPRYKVTKRGQDVALRCDPISGHVSLYWYRQALGQGPEFLTYFNYEAQQDKSGLPNDRFSAERPEGSISTLTIQRTEQRDSAMYRCASSLQSSGMRGYNGQFFGPGTRLTVL.

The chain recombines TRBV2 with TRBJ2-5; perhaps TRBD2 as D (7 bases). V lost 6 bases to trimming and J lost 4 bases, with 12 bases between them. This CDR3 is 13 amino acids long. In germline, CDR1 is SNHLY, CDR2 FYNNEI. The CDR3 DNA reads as TGTGCCAGCAGAGAGGGGGGGCGAGAGACCCAGTACTTC. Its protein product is CASREGGRETQYF. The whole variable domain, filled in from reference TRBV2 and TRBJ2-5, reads EPEVTQTPSHQVTQMGQEVILRCVPISNHLYFYWYRQILGQKVEFLVSFYNNEISEKSEIFDDQFSVERPDGSNFTLKIRSTKLEDSAMYFCASREGGRETQYFGPGTRLLVL.

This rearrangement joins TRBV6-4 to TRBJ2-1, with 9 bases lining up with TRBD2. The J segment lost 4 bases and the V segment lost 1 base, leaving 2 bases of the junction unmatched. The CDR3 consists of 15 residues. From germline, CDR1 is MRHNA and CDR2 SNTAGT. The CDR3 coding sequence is TGTGCCAGCAGTGACTTCGCGGGAGGGTACAATGAGCAGTTCTTC. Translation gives CASSDFAGGYNEQFF.

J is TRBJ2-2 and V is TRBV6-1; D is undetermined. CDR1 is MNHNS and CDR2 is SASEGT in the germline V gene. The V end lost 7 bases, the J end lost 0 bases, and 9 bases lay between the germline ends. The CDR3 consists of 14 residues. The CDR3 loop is CASTTRTNTGELFF. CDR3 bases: TGTGCCAGCACGACACGGACGAACACCGGGGAGCTGTTTTTT.

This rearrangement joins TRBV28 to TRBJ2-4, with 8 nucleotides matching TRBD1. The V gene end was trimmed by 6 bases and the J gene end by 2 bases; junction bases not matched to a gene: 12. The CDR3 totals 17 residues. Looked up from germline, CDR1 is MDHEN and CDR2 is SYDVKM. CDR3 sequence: CASSSETGEGTKNIQYF. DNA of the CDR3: TGTGCCAGCAGCTCCGAGACAGGGGAAGGAACCAAAAACATTCAGTACTTC.

CDR3 sequence (DNA): TGCAGCGTTCACGGACGGATGAACACTGAAGCTTTCTTT. It codes for CSVHGRMNTEAFF. The J gene is TRBJ1-1, the V gene TRBV29-1, with unresolved D. Germline values: CDR1 SQVTM, CDR2 ANQGSEA. Trimming took off 5 bases at V and 0 bases at J, with 10 bases between the two ends. The CDR3 sequence is 13 residues long.

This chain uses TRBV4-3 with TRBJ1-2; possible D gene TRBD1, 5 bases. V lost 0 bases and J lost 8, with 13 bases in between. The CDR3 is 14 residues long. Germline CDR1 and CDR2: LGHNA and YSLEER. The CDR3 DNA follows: TGCGCCAGCAGCCAAGATGTCCAGGGTTTCGGCTACACCTTC. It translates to CASSQDVQGFGYTF.

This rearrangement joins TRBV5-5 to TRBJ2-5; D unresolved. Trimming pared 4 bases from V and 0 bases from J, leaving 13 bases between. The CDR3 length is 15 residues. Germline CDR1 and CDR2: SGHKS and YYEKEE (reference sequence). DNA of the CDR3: TGTGCCAGCAGCCCCCTTCCCCTGTACCAAGAGACCCAGTACTTC. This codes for CASSPLPLYQETQYF.

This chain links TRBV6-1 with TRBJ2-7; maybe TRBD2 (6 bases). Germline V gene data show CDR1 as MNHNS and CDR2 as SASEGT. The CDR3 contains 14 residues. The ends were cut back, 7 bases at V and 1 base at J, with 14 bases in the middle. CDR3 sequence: CASIRGELSYEQYF. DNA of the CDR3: TGTGCCAGCATTCGCGGGGAACTTTCCTACGAGCAGTACTTC.

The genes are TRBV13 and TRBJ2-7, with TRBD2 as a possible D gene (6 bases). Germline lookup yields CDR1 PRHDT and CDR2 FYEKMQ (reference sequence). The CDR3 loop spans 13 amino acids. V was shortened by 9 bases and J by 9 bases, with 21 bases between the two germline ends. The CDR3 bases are TGTGCCAGAGGGTTTGGGAGGTTATCGGTGCAGTACTTC. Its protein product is CARGFGRLSVQYF.

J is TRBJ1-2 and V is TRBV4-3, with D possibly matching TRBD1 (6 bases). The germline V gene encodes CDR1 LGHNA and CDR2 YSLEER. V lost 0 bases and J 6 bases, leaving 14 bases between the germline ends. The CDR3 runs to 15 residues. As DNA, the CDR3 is TGCGCCAGCAGCCAAGATGAGACAGGCTTCGATGGCTACACCTTC. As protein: CASSQDETGFDGYTF.

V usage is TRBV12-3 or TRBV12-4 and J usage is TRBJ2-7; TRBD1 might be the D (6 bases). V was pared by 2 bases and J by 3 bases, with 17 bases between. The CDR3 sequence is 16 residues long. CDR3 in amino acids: CASSLLTGPTLYEQYF. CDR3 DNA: TGTGCCAGCAGTTTATTAACAGGGCCCACTCTCTACGAGCAGTACTTC.

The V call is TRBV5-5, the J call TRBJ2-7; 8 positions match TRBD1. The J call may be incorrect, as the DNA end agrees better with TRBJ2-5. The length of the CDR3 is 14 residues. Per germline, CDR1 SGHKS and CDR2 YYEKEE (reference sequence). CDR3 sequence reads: CASSLDRGAATQYF. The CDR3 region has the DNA TGTGCCAGCAGCTTGGACAGGGGGGCCGCGACCCAGTACTTC.

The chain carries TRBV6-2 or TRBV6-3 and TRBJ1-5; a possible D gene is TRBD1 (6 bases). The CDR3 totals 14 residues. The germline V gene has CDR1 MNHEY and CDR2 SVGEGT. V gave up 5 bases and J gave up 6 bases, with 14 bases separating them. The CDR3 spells CASSTEQGGQPQHF. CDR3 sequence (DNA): TGTGCCAGCAGTACTGAACAGGGTGGTCAGCCCCAGCATTTT.

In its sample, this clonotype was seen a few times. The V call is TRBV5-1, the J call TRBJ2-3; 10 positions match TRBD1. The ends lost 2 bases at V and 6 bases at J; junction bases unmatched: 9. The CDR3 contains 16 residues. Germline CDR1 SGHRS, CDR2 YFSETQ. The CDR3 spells CASSFGQGVLRDTQYF. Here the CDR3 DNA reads TGCGCCAGCAGCTTTGGACAGGGGGTCCTCAGGGATACGCAGTATTTT.

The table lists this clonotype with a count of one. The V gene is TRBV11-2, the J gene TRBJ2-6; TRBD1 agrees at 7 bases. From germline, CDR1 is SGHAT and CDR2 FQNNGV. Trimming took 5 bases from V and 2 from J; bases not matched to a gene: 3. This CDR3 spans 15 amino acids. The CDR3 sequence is CASSPGQAGANVLTF. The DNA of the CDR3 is TGTGCCAGCAGCCCCGGACAGGCTGGGGCCAACGTCCTGACTTTC.

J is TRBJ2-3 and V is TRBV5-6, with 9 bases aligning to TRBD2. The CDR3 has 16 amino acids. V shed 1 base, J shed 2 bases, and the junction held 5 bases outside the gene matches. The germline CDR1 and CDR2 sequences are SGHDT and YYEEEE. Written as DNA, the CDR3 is TGTGCCAGCAGCTTGCGTGGCGGGGGGGACACAGATACGCAGTATTTT. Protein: CASSLRGGGDTDTQYF.

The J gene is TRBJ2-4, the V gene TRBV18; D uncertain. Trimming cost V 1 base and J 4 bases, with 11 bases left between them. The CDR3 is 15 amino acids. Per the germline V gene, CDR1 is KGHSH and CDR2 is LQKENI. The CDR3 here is CASSPQVSDKNIQYF. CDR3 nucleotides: TGTGCCAGCTCACCACAGGTCTCGGATAAAAACATTCAGTACTTC.

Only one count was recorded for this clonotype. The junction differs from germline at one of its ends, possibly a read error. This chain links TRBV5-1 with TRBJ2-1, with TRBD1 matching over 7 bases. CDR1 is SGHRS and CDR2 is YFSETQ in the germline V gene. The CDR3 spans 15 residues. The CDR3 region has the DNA TGCGCCGGCAGCTTAACAGGGGTCGCGTACAATGAGCAGTTCTTC. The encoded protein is CAGSLTGVAYNEQFF.

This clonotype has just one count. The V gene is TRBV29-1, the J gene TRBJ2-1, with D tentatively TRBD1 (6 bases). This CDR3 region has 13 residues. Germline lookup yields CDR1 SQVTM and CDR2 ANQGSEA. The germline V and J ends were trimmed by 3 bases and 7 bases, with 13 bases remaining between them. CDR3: CSVDFPQGNEQFF. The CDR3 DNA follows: TGCAGCGTTGATTTTCCCCAGGGGAATGAGCAGTTCTTC.

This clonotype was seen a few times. CDR3 sequence reads: CASSYHNQYGYTF. As DNA, the CDR3 is TGTGCCAGCAGCTACCACAATCAGTATGGCTACACCTTC. This chain links TRBV6-6 with TRBJ1-2, with unresolved D. The CDR3 runs 13 residues. With 6 bases removed from V and 5 bases from J, the gap between germline ends came to 13 bases. Germline CDR1 MNHNY, CDR2 SVGAGI (reference sequence).